The 26 T cell receptor beta chains listed next were all sequenced from one sample in a study of post-analysis software for immune sequencing data. Findings and limits, study-wide: In patients, roughly five TRBV segments were more frequent than in controls, with TRBV5-6, TRBV5-1 and TRBV20-1 among them.

No antigen has been identified for these receptors. Incorporated into the TCR beta cDNA libraries were unique molecular identifiers, which served to reduce PCR and sequencing biases. TCRdb re-derived calls from the PCR reads in MiXCR, one entry per CDR3 protein. This repertoire shows over 250,000 distinct CDR3 sequences, roughly a third found once; its top ten account for less than 6%. Material: blood. The source of these receptors is a girl aged 10 to 17 with multiple sclerosis.

The table lists this clonotype with a few counts. Possible read error: a much larger clone is one base away. The chain couples TRBV12-3 or TRBV12-4 to TRBJ1-1, with a weak D call TRBD1 (5 bases). The CDR3 is 13 residues long. The CDR3 DNA follows: TGTGTCAGCAGTTGGCAGGGGAACACTGAAGCTTTCTTT. It specifies CVSSWQGNTEAFF.

The sample holds many counts of this clonotype. The rearrangement joins TRBV12-3 or TRBV12-4 to TRBJ1-2; D gene uncertain. V was cut by 6 bases and J by 2 bases, with 16 bases left in between. There are 15 residues in the CDR3. The CDR3 DNA is TGTGCCAGCAGCCGTCTGCCAAGTATGAACTATGGCTACACCTTC. Amino acid sequence: CASSRLPSMNYGYTF.

The genes are TRBV11-2 and TRBJ2-5; 9 bases are shared with TRBD2. V lost 5 bases to trimming and J lost 5 bases; unmatched junction nucleotides: 9. The CDR3 runs 15 residues. Germline V lookup: CDR1 SGHAT, CDR2 FQNNGV. CDR3 residues: CASSQSSGGWETQYF. DNA for the CDR3: TGTGCCAGCAGCCAGTCGAGCGGGGGGTGGGAGACCCAGTACTTC.

This clonotype showed up many times. CDR3 residues: CSVSGAEAFF. The CDR3, as DNA: TGCAGCGTCTCGGGGGCTGAAGCTTTCTTT. The V gene is TRBV29-1, the J gene TRBJ1-1; tentatively, D is TRBD1 (5 bases). This CDR3 comprises 10 residues. Looked up from germline, CDR1 is SQVTM and CDR2 is ANQGSEA. V lost 6 bases, J lost 6 bases, and 8 bases lay in between.

The chain combines TRBV18 with TRBJ2-1, with 7 nucleotides matching TRBD2. The trim removed 5 bases at V and 6 bases at J, leaving 7 bases unmatched. Germline CDR1 is KGHSH and CDR2 is LQKENI. The CDR3 runs 14 residues. As DNA, the CDR3 is TGTGCCAGCTCAAACGGACTAGGGGTCAATGAGCAGTTCTTC. This gives the protein CASSNGLGVNEQFF. Drawing the rest from reference TRBV18 and TRBJ2-1, the complete variable domain is NAGVMQNPRHLVRRRGQEARLRCSPMKGHSHVYWYRQLPEEGLKFMVYLQKENIIDESGMPKERFSAEFPKEGPSILRIQQVVRGDSAAYFCASSNGLGVNEQFFGPGTRLTVL.

The chain links TRBV9 to TRBJ2-5; 9 nucleotides agree with TRBD2. With 3 bases clipped from V and 2 bases from J, the junction kept 8 bases outside the gene matches. The CDR3 is 16 residues long. Germline V gene sequence: CDR1 SGDLS, CDR2 YYNGEE. The CDR3 protein is CASSAGTSKSQETQYF. CDR3 bases: TGTGCCAGCAGCGCTGGGACTAGCAAATCTCAAGAGACCCAGTACTTC. Full variable domain (rest looked up from reference TRBV9 and TRBJ2-5): DSGVTQTPKHLITATGQRVTLRCSPRSGDLSVYWYQQSLDQGLQFLIQYYNGEERAKGNILERFSAQQFPDLHSELNLSSLELGDSALYFCASSAGTSKSQETQYFGPGTRLLVL.

The chain combines TRBV28 with TRBJ2-5; 7 nucleotides match TRBD2. This CDR3 has 13 residues. The V segment lost 4 bases and the J segment 4 bases; nucleotides outside the gene matches: 3. Germline CDR1 and CDR2: MDHEN and SYDVKM. In nucleotides, the CDR3 is TGTGCCAGCAGTTCCGGGGGGAGAGAGACCCAGTACTTC. It yields the protein CASSSGGRETQYF.

V and J are TRBV18 and TRBJ1-3; D possibly corresponds to TRBD1 (6 bases). Germline-derived CDR1 and CDR2 are KGHSH and LQKENI. V lost 3 bases and J lost 2, with 14 bases in between. CDR3 size: 16 residues. CDR3 DNA: TGTGCCAGCTCACCTACAGGGACGCGCCCTGGAAACACCATATATTTT. This sequence encodes CASSPTGTRPGNTIYF.

This clonotype was seen once. This chain connects TRBV4-1 to TRBJ1-5; D is uncertain. Trimming pared 0 bases from V and 8 bases from J, leaving 11 bases between. CDR3 length: 14 residues. Germline-derived CDR1 and CDR2 are MGHRA and YSYEKL. In DNA, the CDR3 is TGCGCCAGCAGCCAAGAGGGAAGCTTTGAGCCCCAGCATTTT. This gives the protein CASSQEGSFEPQHF.

This clonotype was detected ten times or more. V usage is TRBV29-1 and J usage is TRBJ2-1; no firm D call. Germline V gives CDR1 SQVTM, CDR2 ANQGSEA. V was trimmed by 4 bases and J by 9 bases, leaving 16 bases between them. This CDR3 comprises 13 residues. The CDR3 here is CSVGGVLGVEQFF. The CDR3 region has the DNA TGCAGCGTTGGTGGGGTCCTTGGGGTTGAGCAGTTCTTC.

The chain uses TRBV6-6 and TRBJ2-1, with D possibly TRBD1 on 5 matching bases. The J call is in doubt because the DNA end fits TRBJ2-7 better. CDR3 length: 12 residues. Looked up from germline, CDR1 is MNHNY and CDR2 is SVGAGI (reference sequence). The CDR3 protein is CASSKGIDEQYF. DNA of the CDR3: TGTGCCAGCAGTAAGGGGATCGACGAGCAGTACTTC.

Details on this clonotype: A read error is possible here, since a much larger clone lies one base away. The chain recombines TRBV24-1 with TRBJ1-5; 8 nucleotides agree with TRBD1. This CDR3 contains 16 residues. Germline CDR1 reads KGHDR; CDR2 reads SFDVKD. The CDR3 bases are TGTGCCACCAGTGACCGGCGACAGGGGTCGAATCGGCCCCAGCATTTT. This translates into CATSDRRQGSNRPQHF.

This clonotype was seen only a few times. The chain employs TRBV27 and TRBJ2-2; TRBD2 aligns across 10 bases. Germline CDR1 MNHEY, CDR2 SMNVEV (reference sequence). The CDR3 sequence is 18 residues long. J was trimmed by 0 bases and V by 4 bases; bases with no gene match: 8. The CDR3 DNA reads as TGTGCCAGCAGTTCCTACCGCGGACTAGCGGCGAACACCGGGGAGCTGTTTTTT. As protein: CASSSYRGLAANTGELFF.

This clonotype was observed a handful of times. V is TRBV19 and J is TRBJ2-1, with a tentative D call TRBD1 (5 bases). The CDR3 is 18 amino acids. Germline assignment: CDR1 LNHDA and CDR2 SQIVND (reference sequence). Trimming cost V 2 bases and J 9 bases, with 26 bases left between them. CDR3 sequence reads: CASSIRHSRDSWTSEQFF. The CDR3 coding sequence is TGTGCCAGTAGTATACGGCATAGCCGCGACTCGTGGACAAGTGAGCAGTTCTTC. The full variable domain, in which reference TRBV19 and TRBJ2-1 provide the parts outside the CDR3, is DGGITQSPKYLFRKEGQNVTLSCEQNLNHDAMYWYRQDPGQGLRLIYYSQIVNDFQKGDIAEGYSVSREKKESFPLTVTSAQKNPTAFYLCASSIRHSRDSWTSEQFFGPGTRLTVL.

About this clonotype itself: Germline and junction disagree at one end, which may indicate a read error. The chain recombines TRBV20-1 with TRBJ1-5; 7 bases fit TRBD1. Germline V gene data show CDR1 as DFQATT and CDR2 as SNEGSKA (reference sequence). There are 16 residues in the CDR3. CDR3 nucleotides: TGCAATGCTAGAGGAGTGCGACAGGGACGAAGCCAGCCCCAGCATTTT. Translation: CNARGVRQGRSQPQHF.

Of note for this clonotype: A much larger clone lies a single base off, so this may be a read error. This chain connects TRBV4-1 to TRBJ1-5, with 8 bases lining up with TRBD1. CDR1 and CDR2 from the germline V gene are MGHRA and YSYEKL. CDR3 size: 16 residues. The DNA of the CDR3 is TGCGCCAGCAGCCAATTAGGACAGGGTGGAAATCAGCTCCAGCATTTT. Its translation: CASSQLGQGGNQLQHF.

This clonotype showed up many times. The chain links TRBV20-1 to TRBJ2-6, with 8 bases aligning to TRBD2. The V gene's germline CDR1 is DFQATT and CDR2 SNEGSKA (reference sequence). After removal of 3 bases from V and 0 bases from J, the junction contained 7 bases not matched to a gene. The CDR3 consists of 17 residues. CDR3 residues: CSASFGAGGSGANVLTF. The CDR3 DNA reads as TGCAGTGCTAGTTTCGGGGCGGGGGGCTCTGGGGCCAACGTCCTGACTTTC.

In its sample, this clonotype was seen many times. The chain links TRBV6-4 to TRBJ2-5, with 9 bases matching TRBD2. This CDR3 is built from 14 residues. Germline CDR1 reads MRHNA; CDR2 reads SNTAGT. V gave up 3 bases and J gave up 3 bases; unmatched junction bases: 2. CDR3 loop: CASSEIAGEETQYF. The CDR3 nucleotides are TGTGCCAGCAGTGAAATAGCGGGAGAAGAGACCCAGTACTTC.

The chain combines TRBV12-3 or TRBV12-4 with TRBJ2-7; the match to TRBD1 covers 9 bases. The CDR3 loop spans 14 amino acids. V was pared by 7 bases and J by 2 bases, with 6 bases of the junction left unmatched. The CDR3 loop reads CASKTGTGTYEQYF. The CDR3 DNA sequence: TGTGCCAGCAAAACCGGGACAGGGACCTACGAGCAGTACTTC.

Comments on this clonotype: This may stem from a read error, because a much larger clone lies one nucleotide away. The rearrangement uses TRBV3-1 and TRBJ1-5; D remains unclear. The CDR3 is made up of 13 amino acids. Germline V gene lookup returns CDR1 LGHDT and CDR2 YNNKEL (reference sequence). The CDR3 sequence: CAGSQVAGQPQHF. CDR3 DNA sequence: TGTGCCGGCAGCCAAGTAGCGGGTCAGCCCCAGCATTTT.

This clonotype was recorded a few times. A much more abundant neighbour one base away suggests this may be a read error. The chain carries TRBV15 and TRBJ2-5, with D possibly being TRBD2 (6 bases). The length of the CDR3 is 14 residues. In germline, CDR1 is LNHNV, CDR2 YYDKDF (reference sequence). CDR3 sequence: CAASGGNSRETQYF. CDR3 DNA sequence: TGTGCCGCCAGCGGAGGGAATTCGAGGGAGACCCAGTACTTC.

A word on this clonotype: A read error may be the cause here, since a much bigger clone is one base away. The J gene is TRBJ2-3, the V gene TRBV7-8, with D possibly TRBD2 on 6 matching bases. The CDR3 sequence is 13 residues long. V lost 6 bases and J lost 3, with 10 bases in between. The germline gives CDR1 SGHVS, CDR2 FQNEAQ. Written as DNA, the CDR3 is TGTGCCAGCAGGCTAGCGCGAACAGATACGCAGTATTTT. Amino acids: CASRLARTDTQYF.

This clonotype was seen only once. At one end the junction does not follow the germline gene, possibly because of a read error. The chain uses TRBV7-7 and TRBJ2-3; 9 positions agree with TRBD2. The germline V gene encodes CDR1 SSHAT and CDR2 FNYEAQ (reference sequence). This CDR3 has 16 residues. The CDR3 reads CASSATLAGSTDTQYF. The CDR3 region has the DNA TGTGCTAGCAGCGCTACTCTAGCGGGATCAACAGATACGCAGTATTTT.

This clonotype was seen many times. CDR3 DNA: TGTGCCAGCAGTTTGGCCTACGGGCAGTTCTTC. Its translation is CASSLAYGQFF. The V and J genes are TRBV12-3 or TRBV12-4 and TRBJ2-1; D is unclear. The CDR3 has 11 amino acids. V lost 3 bases and J lost 12, with 9 bases in between.

This clonotype has just a few counts. The V and J genes are TRBV7-9 and TRBJ2-5, with TRBD1 matching 11 bases. Germline CDR1 and CDR2: SEHNR and FQNEAQ (reference sequence). The V and J ends lost 1 base and 11 bases, in that order; junction bases with no gene match: 12. The CDR3 is 16 amino acids. CDR3 DNA: TGTGCCAGCAGCTTAGTTGGACAGGGGGCGTCCAATGAGCAGTACTTC. Translating it yields CASSLVGQGASNEQYF. Full variable domain (missing parts from reference TRBV7-9 and TRBJ2-5): DTGVSQNPRHKITKRGQNVTFRCDPISEHNRLYWYRQTLGQGPEFLTYFQNEAQLEKSRLLSDRFSAERPKGSFSTLEIQRTEQGDSAMYLCASSLVGQGASNEQYFGPGTRLLVL.

This clonotype was detected many times. The rearrangement joins TRBV5-8 to TRBJ1-2, with 9 bases identical to TRBD1. The V and J ends lost 7 bases and 9 bases, in that order; junction bases with no gene match: 10. CDR1 is SGHTS and CDR2 is YDEGEE in the germline V gene. The CDR3 has 13 amino acids. CDR3 nucleotide sequence: TGTGCCAGCGGCCCGGGACAGGGAAGGAGCTACACCTTC. Translation: CASGPGQGRSYTF.